A selection of T cell receptor beta chains follows, all from one sample in a study of blood T cell repertoires in COVID-19. Some clones are missing from TCRdb's copy, which holds only in-frame ones; the method was immunoSEQ multiplex PCR. The data contain about 160,000 clones, about 85% of them seen just once; the ten biggest clones take up more than 1%. Sequencing was done on a sample of peripheral blood. These receptors all come from a man aged 35 to 55 with acute or convalescent COVID-19. The CDR3 runs from the conserved cysteine through the conserved F or W. A D gene is named only where the DNA matches it firmly. Size tells how often a clone was seen (once, few, many) or the class of an expanded clone, and some rows leave it out.

abundance	v_gene	d_gene	j_gene	CDR3aa	CDR3nt
.	TRBV30	TRBD1	TRBJ1-5	CAWYGFGVTGVVYQPQHF	TGTGCCTGGTATGGGTTCGGAGTTACAGGGGTGGTGTATCAGCCCCAGCATTTT
.	TRBV6-5	TRBD1	TRBJ2-2	CASSFGTGAGELFF	TGTGCCAGCAGTTTCGGGACAGGGGCCGGGGAGCTGTTTTTT
.	TRBV12-3/TRBV12-4	.	TRBJ1-1	CASSRQENTEAFF	TGTGCCAGCAGTCGACAGGAGAACACTGAAGCTTTCTTT
.	TRBV9	TRBD2	TRBJ2-2	CASSVAPAGGNKNTGELFF	TGTGCCAGCAGCGTAGCACCAGCGGGGGGGAATAAGAACACCGGGGAGCTGTTTTTT
.	TRBV28	.	TRBJ1-5	CASSLAGPQHF	TGTGCCAGCAGTTTGGCAGGTCCCCAGCATTTT
few	TRBV30	.	TRBJ2-4	CAFDLGGNIQYF	TGTGCCTTTGACTTGGGAGGAAACATTCAGTACTTC
.	TRBV3-1/TRBV3-2	TRBD1	TRBJ1-2	CASSQEAVQGAYGYTF	TGTGCCAGCAGCCAAGAAGCAGTCCAGGGGGCCTATGGCTACACCTTC
.	TRBV5-1	TRBD1	TRBJ1-4	CASSFDGTGSGKLFF	TGCGCCAGCAGCTTCGACGGGACAGGGTCTGGGAAACTGTTTTTT
.	TRBV6-2/TRBV6-3	TRBD1	TRBJ1-5	CASSRTGAFNQPQHF	TGTGCCAGCAGTAGAACAGGGGCATTCAATCAGCCCCAGCATTTT
.	TRBV24-1	TRBD2	TRBJ2-1	CATSDGGLEGNEQFF	TGTGCCACCAGTGATGGGGGACTAGAGGGCAATGAGCAGTTCTTC
few	TRBV5-5	.	TRBJ1-2	CASGRGSYGYTF	TGTGCCAGCGGCAGGGGAAGCTATGGCTACACCTTC
.	TRBV28	.	TRBJ1-2	CASQSPNYGYTF	TGTGCCAGCCAGTCACCCAACTATGGCTACACCTTC
.	TRBV30	TRBD1	TRBJ1-5	CAWSGGQENQPQHF	TGTGCCTGGAGTGGAGGACAGGAGAATCAGCCCCAGCATTTT
.	TRBV7-3	TRBD2	TRBJ2-2	CASSPSLAATNTGELFF	TGTGCCAGCAGCCCAAGTCTAGCGGCAACGAACACCGGGGAGCTGTTTTTT
.	TRBV30	.	TRBJ2-3	CAWSVQYVTDTQYF	TGTGCCTGGAGTGTACAGTACGTCACAGATACGCAGTATTTT
.	TRBV4-1	.	TRBJ2-2	CASSQPLTGKSSTGELFF	TGCGCCAGCAGCCAACCTCTCACAGGGAAATCATCGACCGGGGAGCTGTTTTTT
once	TRBV5-5	.	TRBJ2-3	CASNLGQPGRTDTQYF	TGTGCCAGCAACCTCGGACAGCCGGGACGCACAGATACGCAGTATTTT
.	TRBV7-2	.	TRBJ2-5	CASSSRWYLGDQYF	TGTGCCAGCAGCTCCCGTTGGTACCTAGGGGACCAGTACTTC
many	TRBV24-1	.	TRBJ1-1	CATSRGDTGEAFF	TGTGCCACCAGTCGTGGGGACACCGGAGAAGCTTTCTTT
few	TRBV7-9	TRBD2	TRBJ2-7	CASSLGEGYEQYF	TGTGCCAGCAGCTTAGGGGAGGGCTACGAGCAGTACTTC
.	TRBV11-2	.	TRBJ2-7	CASTPNSQGPGEQYF	TGTGCCAGCACTCCAAACTCACAGGGCCCGGGGGAGCAGTACTTC
.	TRBV2	TRBD1	TRBJ2-5	CASSPGTGRSETQYF	TGTGCCAGCAGTCCGGGGACAGGGCGTAGCGAGACCCAGTACTTC
.	TRBV5-8	.	TRBJ1-2	CASSPRTATTYGYTF	TGTGCCAGCAGCCCTCGGACAGCAACCACCTATGGCTACACCTTC
.	TRBV3-1/TRBV3-2	.	TRBJ1-2	CASSERTPGGGYTF	TGTGCCAGCAGCGAAAGGACGCCCGGAGGTGGCTACACCTTC
many	TRBV6-6	.	TRBJ1-6	CASSWIQGSKDPLHF	TGTGCCAGCAGTTGGATACAGGGATCTAAGGATCCCCTCCACTTT
.	TRBV7-9	.	TRBJ1-6	CASSPGSSNSPLHF	TGTGCCAGCAGCCCGGGGAGTTCCAATTCACCCCTCCACTTT
.	TRBV12-3/TRBV12-4	.	TRBJ1-3	CASSPGSGNTIYF	TGTGCCAGCAGCCCGGGGTCTGGAAACACCATATATTTT
.	TRBV7-2	.	TRBJ2-4	CASRSYKDKQVVQYF	TGTGCCAGCCGTTCTTACAAGGACAAACAAGTCGTTCAGTACTTC
.	TRBV2	.	TRBJ1-5	CASEDKGNPQPQHF	TGTGCCAGCGAAGACAAAGGAAACCCTCAGCCCCAGCATTTT
.	TRBV10-3	TRBD1	TRBJ2-2	CAITADRANTGELFF	TGTGCCATCACGGCAGACAGGGCGAACACCGGGGAGCTGTTTTTT
.	TRBV9	TRBD1	TRBJ1-2	CASSASTGLEYGYTF	TGTGCCAGCAGCGCCTCGACAGGGTTGGAGTATGGCTACACCTTC
.	TRBV3-1/TRBV3-2	.	TRBJ1-2	CASSQLADSYGYTF	TGTGCCAGCAGCCAATTGGCCGACTCCTATGGCTACACCTTC
.	TRBV11-2	.	TRBJ2-5	CASSLDPGTQYF	TGTGCCAGCAGCTTAGATCCAGGGACCCAGTACTTC
.	TRBV7-9	.	TRBJ1-2	CASSLIANYGYTF	TGTGCCAGCAGCTTGATAGCTAACTATGGCTACACCTTC
.	TRBV7-6	TRBD1	TRBJ1-1	CASTTLSTGGQNTEAFF	TGTGCCAGCACCACCCTCTCTACAGGGGGCCAGAACACTGAAGCTTTCTTT
.	TRBV6-6	.	TRBJ1-3	CASSPQVDSGNTIYF	TGTGCCAGCAGTCCCCAGGTAGACTCTGGAAACACCATATATTTT
.	TRBV28	.	TRBJ1-2	CASSLNRGSWSDYGYTF	TGTGCCAGCAGTTTGAATAGGGGGAGTTGGAGTGACTATGGCTACACCTTC
few	TRBV6-5	TRBD1	TRBJ2-7	CASRWDRLTYEQYF	TGTGCCAGCAGGTGGGACAGACTTACCTACGAGCAGTACTTC
.	TRBV11-3	.	TRBJ2-2	CASSLSSLGTGELFF	TGTGCCAGCAGCCTTAGTAGCCTAGGAACCGGGGAGCTGTTTTTT
.	TRBV2	.	TRBJ1-1	CASSAQGRSEAFF	TGTGCCAGCAGCGCTCAGGGGAGATCTGAAGCTTTCTTT
.	TRBV4-1	TRBD1	TRBJ2-7	CASSQVWTGKGISYEQYF	TGCGCCAGCAGCCAAGTCTGGACAGGGAAAGGGATCTCCTACGAGCAGTACTTC
.	TRBV6-6	.	TRBJ1-1	CASSHGGNEAFF	TGTGCCAGCAGTCACGGGGGAAATGAAGCTTTCTTT
few	TRBV19	TRBD1	TRBJ2-2	CASSTGITNTGELFF	TGTGCCAGTTCGACAGGGATCACTAACACCGGGGAGCTGTTTTTT
.	TRBV6-5	TRBD1	TRBJ1-1	CASSRDSLNTEAFF	TGTGCCAGCAGCAGGGACAGCCTGAACACTGAAGCTTTCTTT
.	TRBV5-4	.	TRBJ1-1	CASSLDSGNTEAFF	TGTGCCAGCAGCTTGGACTCGGGGAACACTGAAGCTTTCTTT
.	TRBV10-3	.	TRBJ1-1	CAILPEGGDAFF	TGTGCCATCTTACCGGAAGGCGGGGACGCTTTCTTT
.	TRBV7-9	.	TRBJ2-3	CASSLGDGRRDTDTQYF	TGTGCCAGCAGCTTGGGAGACGGGCGGCGGGACACAGATACGCAGTATTTT
.	TRBV18	.	TRBJ1-1	CASSPKGGTEAFF	TGTGCCAGCTCACCAAAAGGGGGCACTGAAGCTTTCTTT
.	TRBV4-3	TRBD2	TRBJ2-1	CASSQYGAPAGGPFF	TGCGCCAGCAGCCAATACGGGGCCCCAGCGGGGGGTCCATTCTTC
.	TRBV6-6	.	TRBJ2-7	CASSYSQQNSYEQYF	TGTGCCAGCAGTTACTCGCAACAGAACTCCTACGAGCAGTACTTC
once	TRBV5-1	TRBD1	TRBJ1-2	CASSLEQGARYGYTF	TGCGCCAGCAGCTTGGAGCAGGGGGCTCGCTATGGCTACACCTTC